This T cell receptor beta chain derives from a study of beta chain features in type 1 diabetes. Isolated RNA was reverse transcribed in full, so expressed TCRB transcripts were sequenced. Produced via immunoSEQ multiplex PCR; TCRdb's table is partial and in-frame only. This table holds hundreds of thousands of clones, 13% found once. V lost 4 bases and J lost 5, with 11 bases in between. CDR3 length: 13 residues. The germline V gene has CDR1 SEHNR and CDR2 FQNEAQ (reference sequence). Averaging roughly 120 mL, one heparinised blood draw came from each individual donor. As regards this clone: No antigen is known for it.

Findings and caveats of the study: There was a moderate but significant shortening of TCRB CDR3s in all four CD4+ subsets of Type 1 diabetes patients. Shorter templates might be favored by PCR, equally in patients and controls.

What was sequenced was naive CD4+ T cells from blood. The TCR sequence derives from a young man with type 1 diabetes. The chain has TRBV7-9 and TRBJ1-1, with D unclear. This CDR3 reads CASSSLGRTEAFF. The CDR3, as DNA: TGTGCCAGCAGCTCCCTAGGGCGTACTGAAGCTTTCTTT.